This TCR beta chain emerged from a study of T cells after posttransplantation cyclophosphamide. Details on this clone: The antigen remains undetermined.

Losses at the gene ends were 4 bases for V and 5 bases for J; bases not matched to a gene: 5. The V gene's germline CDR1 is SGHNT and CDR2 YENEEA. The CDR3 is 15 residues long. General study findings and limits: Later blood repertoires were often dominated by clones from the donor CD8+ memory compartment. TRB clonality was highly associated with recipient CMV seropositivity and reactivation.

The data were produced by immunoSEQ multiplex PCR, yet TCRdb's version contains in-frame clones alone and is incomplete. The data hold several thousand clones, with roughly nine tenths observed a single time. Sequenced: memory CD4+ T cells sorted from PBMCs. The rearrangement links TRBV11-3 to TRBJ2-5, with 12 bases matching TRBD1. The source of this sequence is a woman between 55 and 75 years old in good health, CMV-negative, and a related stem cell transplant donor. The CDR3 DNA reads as TGTGCCAGCAGCTCCGGGACAGGGGGCCTGGAGACCCAGTACTTC. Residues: CASSSGTGGLETQYF.